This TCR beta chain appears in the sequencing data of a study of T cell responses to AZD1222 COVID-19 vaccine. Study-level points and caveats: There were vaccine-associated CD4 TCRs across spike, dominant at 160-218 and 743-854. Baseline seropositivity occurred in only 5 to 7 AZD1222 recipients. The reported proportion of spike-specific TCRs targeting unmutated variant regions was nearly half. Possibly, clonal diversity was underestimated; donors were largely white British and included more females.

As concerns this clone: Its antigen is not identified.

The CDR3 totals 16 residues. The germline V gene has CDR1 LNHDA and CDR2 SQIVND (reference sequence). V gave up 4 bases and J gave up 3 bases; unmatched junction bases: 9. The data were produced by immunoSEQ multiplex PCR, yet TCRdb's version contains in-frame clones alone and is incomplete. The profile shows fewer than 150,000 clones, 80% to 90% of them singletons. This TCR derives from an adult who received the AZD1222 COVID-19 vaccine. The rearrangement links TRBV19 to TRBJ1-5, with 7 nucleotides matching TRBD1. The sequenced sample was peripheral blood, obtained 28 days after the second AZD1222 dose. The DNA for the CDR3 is TGTGCCAGTAGTAGAAGAGGGGGCCAATCCAATCAGCCCCAGCATTTT. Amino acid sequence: CASSRRGGQSNQPQHF.